One TCR beta chain is described in this entry. This specimen belongs to a study of shared clonotypes between healthy human individuals. The germline CDR1 and CDR2 sequences are MNHEY and SVGAGI. This CDR3 has 15 amino acids. Losses at the gene ends were 2 bases for V and 0 bases for J; bases not matched to a gene: 4. Only CD45RO-negative cells positively selected for CCR7 counted as naive CD8 cells, so terminally differentiated effector memory CD45RA+ cells were excluded. TCRdb's copy holds only in-frame clones and misses some; the assay was immunoSEQ multiplex PCR. The data hold 2 million or so clones, with about 95% observed a single time.

Sequenced material: naive CD8+ T cells sorted from blood. This rearrangement joins TRBV6-5 to TRBJ2-7; 7 bases are shared with TRBD2. The TCR was taken from a man younger than 35 in good health. The CDR3 DNA reads as TGTGCCAGCAGTTACAACGGCGGGAGCTCCTACGAGCAGTACTTC. Translated, it gives CASSYNGGSSYEQYF.